This is a list of T cell receptor beta chains from one sample in a study of CD8 T cell repertoires and HIV-1 epitope variants. Their antigens are not known. Repertoires were generated with immunoSEQ multiplex PCR, while TCRdb's copy carries only in-frame clones and drops some. The data show some 5,500 clones, just under 70% seen once. The specimen was cultured CD8+ T cells derived from PBMCs. These receptors originate from a male donor with HIV. CDR3s include the opening cysteine and the closing phenylalanine or tryptophan. D genes are given only for firm matches. Some rows have no size entry. The others give once, few or many, or a class for an expanded clone.

v_gene	j_gene	abundance	d_gene	CDR3aa	CDR3nt
TRBV4-2	TRBJ2-5	NA	TRBD1	CASSPRDRGEETQYF	TGTGCCAGCAGCCCTAGGGACAGGGGTGAGGAGACCCAGTACTTC
TRBV5-1	TRBJ1-1	NA	NA	CASSLGGVTEAFF	TGCGCCAGCAGCTTGGGAGGGGTCACTGAAGCTTTCTTT
TRBV28	TRBJ1-2	medium-sized	NA	CASSLPGGYTF	TGTGCCAGCAGTCTGCCGGGAGGCTACACCTTC
TRBV9	TRBJ2-7	once	NA	CASSPGGGSYEQYF	TGTGCCAGCAGCCCCGGAGGGGGCTCCTACGAGCAGTACTTC
TRBV7-9	TRBJ2-1	NA	NA	CATQQGSSYNEQFF	TGTGCCACTCAGCAGGGGAGCTCCTACAATGAGCAGTTCTTC
TRBV11-1	TRBJ1-2	once	NA	CASSPWPVELDYGYTF	TGTGCCAGCAGCCCTTGGCCGGTAGAATTGGACTATGGCTACACCTTC
TRBV7-9	TRBJ1-1	NA	NA	CASSLNTEAFF	TGTGCCAGCAGCTTAAACACTGAAGCTTTCTTT
TRBV7-3	TRBJ2-1	once	NA	CASSSIDNEQFF	TGTGCCAGCAGTTCAATCGACAATGAGCAGTTCTTC
TRBV6-5	TRBJ2-3	NA	NA	CASSYFRTDTQYF	TGTGCCAGCAGTTACTTCCGCACAGATACGCAGTATTTT
TRBV4-1	TRBJ2-7	NA	TRBD2	CASSLEGSGSYEQYF	TGCGCCAGCAGCCTTGAAGGTAGCGGGAGTTACGAGCAGTACTTC
TRBV2	TRBJ1-2	NA	TRBD1	CASSSGTGEGYTF	TGTGCCAGCAGTTCCGGGACAGGGGAAGGCTACACCTTC
TRBV27	TRBJ1-5	NA	NA	CASSQFQGISNQPQHF	TGTGCCAGCAGTCAATTTCAGGGGATCAGCAATCAGCCCCAGCATTTT
TRBV6-1	TRBJ2-1	NA	TRBD1	CASSESGTGTNEQFF	TGTGCCAGCAGTGAGTCCGGGACAGGGACAAATGAGCAGTTCTTC
TRBV6-5	TRBJ1-1	NA	TRBD1	CASSYETGVLTEAFF	TGTGCCAGCAGTTACGAGACAGGGGTCCTCACTGAAGCTTTCTTT
TRBV27	TRBJ2-7	NA	TRBD2	CASSSPTSGFSYEQYF	TGTGCCAGCAGTTCCCCGACTAGCGGGTTCTCCTACGAGCAGTACTTC
TRBV4-3	TRBJ2-3	NA	NA	CASSQDTDTQYF	TGCGCCAGCAGCCAAGACACAGATACGCAGTATTTT
TRBV6-4	TRBJ2-1	once	NA	CASSDQLDGGNQQFF	TGTGCCAGCAGTGATCAACTAGATGGGGGTAATCAGCAGTTCTTC
TRBV5-5	TRBJ2-7	NA	NA	CASSFGLTVEQYF	TGTGCCAGCAGCTTTGGGCTCACGGTCGAGCAGTACTTC
TRBV28	TRBJ2-1	NA	NA	CASSLQGGEQFF	TGTGCCAGCAGTTTACAGGGAGGTGAGCAGTTCTTC
TRBV5-1	TRBJ1-6	NA	TRBD1	CASSLTGADSPLHF	TGCGCCAGCAGCCTTACAGGGGCCGATTCACCCCTCCACTTT
TRBV6-1	TRBJ1-5	few	NA	CASISRGQPQHF	TGTGCCAGCATCTCTAGGGGTCAGCCCCAGCATTTT
TRBV10-3	TRBJ1-1	few	NA	CAISDKDGGTEAFF	TGTGCCATCAGTGATAAGGACGGTGGGACTGAAGCTTTCTTT
TRBV7-9	TRBJ2-1	NA	TRBD2	CASSLASGGDNEQFF	TGTGCCAGCAGCTTAGCAAGCGGGGGGGACAATGAGCAGTTCTTC
TRBV7-9	TRBJ1-1	medium-sized	TRBD1	CASSLSGGSYEAFF	TGTGCCAGCAGCCTATCAGGGGGTAGCTATGAAGCTTTCTTT
TRBV13	TRBJ2-1	medium-sized	NA	CASSPLSGGLYNEQFF	TGTGCCAGCAGCCCCCTCTCTGGGGGGCTCTACAATGAGCAGTTCTTC
TRBV14	TRBJ2-2	NA	NA	CASRLEANTGELFF	TGTGCCAGCAGGCTAGAAGCGAACACCGGGGAGCTGTTTTTT
TRBV28	TRBJ2-5	NA	NA	CASSFDGGRETQYF	TGTGCCAGCAGTTTCGATGGGGGTAGGGAGACCCAGTACTTC
TRBV7-3	TRBJ2-5	NA	TRBD1	CASSTGQGEETQYF	TGTGCCAGCAGCACCGGACAGGGGGAAGAGACCCAGTACTTC
TRBV28	TRBJ2-7	NA	NA	CASSSPRQNYEQYF	TGTGCCAGCAGTTCACCCCGCCAGAACTACGAGCAGTACTTC
TRBV19	TRBJ1-4	NA	NA	CASRPIQNEKLFF	TGTGCCAGTAGGCCCATTCAGAATGAAAAACTGTTTTTT
TRBV7-3	TRBJ2-3	NA	NA	CASSPRLGGDTQYF	TGTGCCAGCTCCCCCCGACTAGGGGGAGATACGCAGTATTTT
TRBV7-8	TRBJ2-5	NA	NA	CASSSQEETQYF	TGTGCCAGCAGCTCTCAAGAAGAGACCCAGTACTTC
TRBV7-3	TRBJ2-1	NA	TRBD1	CASSTGGQGYNEQFF	TGTGCCAGCAGCACAGGGGGACAGGGGTACAATGAGCAGTTCTTC